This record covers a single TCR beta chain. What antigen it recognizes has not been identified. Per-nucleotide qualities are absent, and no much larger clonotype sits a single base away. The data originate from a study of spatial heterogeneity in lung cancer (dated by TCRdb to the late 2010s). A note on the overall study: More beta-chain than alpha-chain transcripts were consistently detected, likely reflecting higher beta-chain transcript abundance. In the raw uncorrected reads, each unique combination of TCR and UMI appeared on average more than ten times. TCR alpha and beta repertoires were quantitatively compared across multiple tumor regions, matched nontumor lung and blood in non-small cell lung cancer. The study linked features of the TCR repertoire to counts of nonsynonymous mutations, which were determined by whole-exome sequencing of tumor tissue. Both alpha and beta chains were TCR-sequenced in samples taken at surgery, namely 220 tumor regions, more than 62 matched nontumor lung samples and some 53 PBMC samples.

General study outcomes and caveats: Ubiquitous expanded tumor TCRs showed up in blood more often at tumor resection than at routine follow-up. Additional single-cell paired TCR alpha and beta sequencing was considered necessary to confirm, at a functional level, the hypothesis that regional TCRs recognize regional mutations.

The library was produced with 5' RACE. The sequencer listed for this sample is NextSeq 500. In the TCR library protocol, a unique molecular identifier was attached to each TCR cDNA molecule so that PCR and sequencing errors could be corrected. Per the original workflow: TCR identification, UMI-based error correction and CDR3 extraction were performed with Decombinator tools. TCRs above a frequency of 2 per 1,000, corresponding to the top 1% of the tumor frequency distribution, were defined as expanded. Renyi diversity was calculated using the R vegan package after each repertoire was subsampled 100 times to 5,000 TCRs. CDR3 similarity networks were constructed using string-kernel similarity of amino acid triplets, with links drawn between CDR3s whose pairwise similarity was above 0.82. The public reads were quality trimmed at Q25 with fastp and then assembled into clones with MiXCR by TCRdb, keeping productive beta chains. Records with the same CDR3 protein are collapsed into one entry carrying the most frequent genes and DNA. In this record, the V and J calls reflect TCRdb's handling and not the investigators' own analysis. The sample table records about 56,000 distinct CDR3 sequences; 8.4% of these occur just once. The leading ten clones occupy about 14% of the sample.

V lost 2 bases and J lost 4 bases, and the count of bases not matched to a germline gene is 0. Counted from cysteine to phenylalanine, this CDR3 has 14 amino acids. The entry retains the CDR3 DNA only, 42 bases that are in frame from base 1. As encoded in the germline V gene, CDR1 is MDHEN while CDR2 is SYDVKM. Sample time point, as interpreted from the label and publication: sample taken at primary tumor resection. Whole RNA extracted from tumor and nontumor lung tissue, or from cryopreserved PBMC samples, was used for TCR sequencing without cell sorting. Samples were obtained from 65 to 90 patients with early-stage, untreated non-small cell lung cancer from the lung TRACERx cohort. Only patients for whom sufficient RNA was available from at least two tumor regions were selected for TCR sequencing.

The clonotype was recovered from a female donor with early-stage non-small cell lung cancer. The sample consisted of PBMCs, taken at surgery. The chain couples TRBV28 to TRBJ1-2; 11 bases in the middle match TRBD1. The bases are TGTGCCAGCAGTTTAGGGACAGGGGGCTATGGCTACACCTTC. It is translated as CASSLGTGGYGYTF.